This T cell receptor beta chain comes out of a study of response to subunit inactivated influenza vaccine. TCRdb re-analysed the RT-PCR reads in MiXCR, keeping a single row per CDR3 protein. The sample gives 860,000 or so distinct CDR3 sequences, around 21% of which show up once; 10% is in the top ten. V lost 0 bases to trimming and J lost 4 bases, with 13 bases between them. CDR1 SGHRS and CDR2 YFSETQ come from the germline V gene. CDR3 length: 15 residues. Many counts were recorded for this clonotype. Its antigen is not known. General study points: Authors suggested each seasonal influenza vaccination recruits few new T cells.

The genes are TRBV5-1 and TRBJ1-1; D perhaps matches TRBD1 (6 bases). The origin of this receptor is a man aged 50 to 59 who received an inactivated influenza vaccine. Sample: PBMCs from blood, taken more than 4 days after vaccination. CDR3: CASSLETGLGTEAFF. The CDR3 nucleotides read TGCGCCAGCAGCTTGGAAACAGGGTTGGGCACTGAAGCTTTCTTT.